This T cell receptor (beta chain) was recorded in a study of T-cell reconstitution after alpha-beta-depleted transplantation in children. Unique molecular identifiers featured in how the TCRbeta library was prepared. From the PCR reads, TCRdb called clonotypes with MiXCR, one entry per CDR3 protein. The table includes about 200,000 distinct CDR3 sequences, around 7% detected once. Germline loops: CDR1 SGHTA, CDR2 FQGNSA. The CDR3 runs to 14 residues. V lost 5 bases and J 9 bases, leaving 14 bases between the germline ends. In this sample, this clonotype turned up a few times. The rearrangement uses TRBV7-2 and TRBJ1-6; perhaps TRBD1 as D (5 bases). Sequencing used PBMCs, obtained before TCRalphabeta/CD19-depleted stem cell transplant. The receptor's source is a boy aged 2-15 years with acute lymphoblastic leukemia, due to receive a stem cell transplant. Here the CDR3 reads CASSDGTGVSPLHF. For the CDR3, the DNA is TGTGCCAGCAGCGACGGGACTGGGGTTTCACCCCTCCACTTT. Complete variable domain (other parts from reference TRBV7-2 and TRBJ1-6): GAGVSQSPSNKVTEKGKDVELRCDPISGHTALYWYRQSLGQGLEFLIYFQGNSAPDKSGLPSDRFSAERTGGSVSTLTIQRTQQEDSAVYLCASSDGTGVSPLHFGNGTRLTVT.